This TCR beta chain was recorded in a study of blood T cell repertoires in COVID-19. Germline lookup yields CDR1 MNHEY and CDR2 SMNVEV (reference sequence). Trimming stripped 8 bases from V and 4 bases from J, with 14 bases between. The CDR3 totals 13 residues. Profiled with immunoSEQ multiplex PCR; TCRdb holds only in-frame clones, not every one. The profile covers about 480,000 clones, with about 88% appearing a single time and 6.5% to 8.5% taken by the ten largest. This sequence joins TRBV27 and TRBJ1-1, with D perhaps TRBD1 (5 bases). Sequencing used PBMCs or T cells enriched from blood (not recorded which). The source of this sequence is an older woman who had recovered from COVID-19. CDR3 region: CASGAAGGTEAFF. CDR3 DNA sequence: TGTGCCAGCGGGGCCGCGGGAGGCACTGAAGCTTTCTTT.